This paragraph reports one T cell receptor (beta chain). The antigen is undetermined. This CDR3 is built from 13 residues. CDR1 is GTSNPN, CDR2 SVGIG, per germline (reference sequence). The germline V and J ends were trimmed by 0 bases and 1 base, with 6 bases remaining between them. Primers included in the PCR were 60 Vbeta and 13 Jbeta primers. The assay was immunoSEQ multiplex PCR, and TCRdb's table has in-frame clones only and misses some. The sample holds some 200,000 clones, around four fifths seen once. This specimen comes from a study of cytomegalovirus exposure and HLA in healthy donors. Study-level findings and limits: As immune exposure information, only CMV serostatus was available. Donors belonging to an Asian-associated ancestry cluster reportedly showed fewer N-insertions in productive TCRs than the approximately 670-donor mean, according to what a later analysis found.

The chain recombines TRBV30 with TRBJ1-1; D is uncertain. The sequence derives from a woman aged 40 to 50 in good health and CMV-seronegative. The sample was PBMCs. This CDR3 is CAWSVYPNTEAFF. The CDR3 DNA sequence: TGTGCCTGGAGTGTCTACCCGAACACTGAAGCTTTCTTT.